One and the same sample provided the 10 T cell receptor beta chains below, sequenced in a study of T cell responses to AZD1222 COVID-19 vaccine (dated by TCRdb to the early 2020s). The intended sense of this specimen's time point label: baseline before first vaccination. The library was made by the immunoSEQ multiplex PCR assay. The immuneACCESS repertoire file appears here via TCRdb, limited to in-frame rearrangements. These files lack a portion of the clones; in checked studies, under half of the deficit traces to unresolved V genes, and the cause of the others is not known. Within this sample are some 120,000 clones, with about nine tenths of them counted one time only. 7.2% of the sample lies in the top ten. Specimen: peripheral blood, collected on day 0 of AZD1222 vaccination. The receptors were gathered from an adult in good health.

This chain links TRBV6-5 with TRBJ2-3, with 7 bases that match TRBD2. In germline, CDR1 is MNHEY, CDR2 SVGAGI. There are 14 residues in the CDR3. J was trimmed by 3 bases and V by 6 bases; bases with no gene match: 6. In nucleotides, the CDR3 is TGTGCCAGCAGGGTGGGGGGGGTAACAGATACGCAGTATTTT. It codes for CASRVGGVTDTQYF.

The CDR3 region has the DNA TGTGCCAGCAGCTCAGGGGGACAGGGTGGGACCCAGTACTTC. This codes for CASSSGGQGGTQYF. The V gene is TRBV5-4, the J gene TRBJ2-5; 9 bases map to TRBD1. J gave up 7 bases and V 3 bases, and 7 bases lay outside the gene matches. Germline V CDR1 and CDR2: SGHNT, YYREEE (reference sequence). This CDR3 comprises 14 residues.

The rearrangement uses TRBV27 and TRBJ2-7; 7 bases are a match to TRBD1. The junction had 24 bases not matched to a gene; V was cut back by 4 bases and J by 6 bases. Looked up from germline, CDR1 is MNHEY and CDR2 is SMNVEV (reference sequence). The CDR3 length is 19 residues. The CDR3 DNA follows: TGTGCCAGCAGTTCGAAGGGGGCGAGGGAGCGTGAGAGGACAATCGAGCAGTACTTC. Translation: CASSSKGARERERTIEQYF.

The V and J genes are TRBV19 and TRBJ2-5; D not certain. CDR1 is LNHDA and CDR2 is SQIVND in the germline V gene (reference sequence). Trimming left V 5 bases short and J 9 bases short, with 22 bases between. This CDR3 region has 15 residues. Here the CDR3 DNA reads TGTGCCAGTAGTCCACTCGTTGGCACCCAAAGGGCCCAGTACTTC. It yields the protein CASSPLVGTQRAQYF.

The chain recombines TRBV6-2 or TRBV6-3 with TRBJ2-7, with TRBD1 identical over 10 bases. CDR3 length: 15 amino acids. The germline V gene has CDR1 MNHEY and CDR2 SVGEGT. The V segment lost 0 bases and the J segment 3 bases; nucleotides outside the gene matches: 2. The CDR3, as DNA: TGTGCCAGCAGTTACTCGACAGGGGGCCTCTACGAGCAGTACTTC. Protein: CASSYSTGGLYEQYF.

The CDR3 nucleotides are TGTGCCAGCAGTTTATATCAGGGTCGGCCTGAAGCTTTCTTT. Protein product: CASSLYQGRPEAFF. The V and J genes are TRBV28 and TRBJ1-1, with a possible D match to TRBD1 (5 bases). In germline, CDR1 is MDHEN, CDR2 SYDVKM. This CDR3 comprises 14 residues. V shed 1 base and J shed 6 bases, with 12 bases lying between them.

The gene calls are TRBV15 and TRBJ2-7; D perhaps matches TRBD2 (5 bases). From germline, CDR1 is LNHNV and CDR2 YYDKDF (reference sequence). Deletions cut 1 base from V and 6 bases from J, with 10 bases between. This CDR3 comprises 13 residues. CDR3 amino acids: CATSRGTVREQYF. For the CDR3, the DNA is TGTGCCACCAGCAGAGGGACTGTCCGCGAGCAGTACTTC.

CDR3 residues: CASSVARGSSYNEQFF. DNA of the CDR3: TGTGCCAGCAGCGTAGCGAGGGGTAGCTCCTACAATGAGCAGTTCTTC. The chain couples TRBV9 to TRBJ2-1; the D call may be TRBD1 or TRBD2 (5 bases each). Germline values: CDR1 SGDLS, CDR2 YYNGEE. The ends were cut back, 0 bases at V and 0 bases at J, with 10 bases in the middle. The CDR3 has 16 residues.

The rearrangement links TRBV9 to TRBJ1-6; D is possibly TRBD1 (5 bases). The CDR3 contains 14 residues. The germline V gene encodes CDR1 SGDLS and CDR2 YYNGEE. V was clipped by 4 bases and J by 9 bases, with 14 bases between them. The CDR3 nucleotides are TGTGCCAGCAGCCCTCGGGGGGGAACTTCACCCCTCCACTTT. As protein: CASSPRGGTSPLHF.

This chain connects TRBV28 to TRBJ2-7, with D possibly matching TRBD2 (5 bases). The CDR3 runs 15 residues. V lost 2 bases, J lost 2 bases, and 13 bases lay in between. In germline, CDR1 is MDHEN, CDR2 SYDVKM. CDR3 coding DNA: TGTGCCAGCAGTTTAACCGGACTGTCCCCCTACGAGCAGTACTTC. Translation: CASSLTGLSPYEQYF.